The sequence of this TCR beta chain was determined in a study of T cells in Graves' hyperthyroidism and ophthalmopathy. CDR3 size: 17 residues. Trimming took 5 bases from V and 3 from J, leaving 19 bases between them. Diagnosis of hyperthyroidism was new in patients aged 18 to 65, and its duration was under 2 months. RNA transcripts provided the source from which TCR beta CDR3 regions were amplified. First-round RT-PCR of the TCR CDR3 relied on the HTBI primer set. Each CDR3 protein is one row after TCRdb ran MiXCR on the multiplex PCR reads. The table shows more than 300,000 distinct CDR3 sequences, with about 17% occurring only once. This clonotype appeared a few times.

The sequence was obtained from a woman aged 30 to 39 with Graves' hyperthyroidism that later progressed to Graves' ophthalmopathy. The sample was blood. The rearrangement links TRBV12-3 or TRBV12-4 to TRBJ2-2; D tentatively reads TRBD1 or TRBD2 (6 bases each). The CDR3: CASSLHMGGADTGELFF. In DNA form, the CDR3 reads TGTGCCAGCAGTCTTCACATGGGGGGCGCCGACACCGGGGAGCTGTTTTTT.